This T cell receptor beta chain was recovered during a study of blood T cell repertoires in COVID-19. The CDR3 runs to 15 residues. CDR1 and CDR2 (germline): SGHTA, FQGNSA. V dropped 2 bases and J dropped 3 bases, with 10 bases sitting between them. Sequencing was performed with immunoSEQ multiplex PCR; in TCRdb, only in-frame clones are kept and a portion is missing. Among over 150,000 clones listed, approximately 86% were seen once. The rearrangement joins TRBV7-2 to TRBJ2-2; D remains ambiguous. The sample consisted of peripheral blood. This receptor was identified in a man aged 55 to 70 with COVID-19, enrolled during active disease. This CDR3 reads CASSLLLADTGELFF. The CDR3 DNA follows: TGTGCCAGCAGCTTACTATTAGCCGACACCGGGGAGCTGTTTTTT.